This T cell receptor (beta chain) was found in a study of T cell responses to AZD1222 COVID-19 vaccine. The table came from immunoSEQ multiplex PCR; TCRdb's copy has only in-frame clones and leaves some out. The profile covers about 100,000 clones, with around 92% appearing a single time and about 8.1% taken by the ten largest. On this clone itself: Its antigen remains unknown.

Whole-study findings and limits: It should be noted that donors were predominantly white British and more often female, and clonal diversity was possibly underestimated. Two AZD1222 doses significantly raised spike-specific TCR breadth and depth over controls. Just six AZD1222 recipients were seropositive at baseline.

The origin of this receptor is an adult who received the AZD1222 COVID-19 vaccine. The sequenced sample was peripheral blood, obtained 28 days after the second AZD1222 dose.

The CDR3, as DNA: TGCGCCAGCAGCCACACCGACACGAACACCGGGGAGCTGTTTTTT. Its translation: CASSHTDTNTGELFF. The chain recombines TRBV4-3 with TRBJ2-2; D is undetermined. This CDR3 is 15 amino acids long. Trimming removed 3 bases from V and 0 bases from J, with 8 bases in between. Germline lookup yields CDR1 LGHNA and CDR2 YSLEER.